This entry describes one T cell receptor (beta chain). The protocol was immunoSEQ multiplex PCR, while the TCRdb copy is restricted to in-frame clones and leaves out a portion. The sample includes some 91,000 clones, around four fifths of them seen just once. Trimming took 1 base from V and 1 from J; bases not matched to a gene: 5. This CDR3 has 16 amino acids. Looked up from germline, CDR1 is SGHVS and CDR2 is FNYEAQ. The data were obtained in a study of blood T cell repertoires in COVID-19. Study at large: Spain, Italy and the United States supplied samples that represented acute and convalescent COVID-19. Sources were T cells, B-cell-depleted T cells, or PBMCs; the material itself was cDNA or gDNA.

The sample taken for sequencing was peripheral blood. The chain is built from TRBV7-6 and TRBJ2-3; 7 bases line up with TRBD1. The origin of this receptor is a human donor in a cohort sampled during active COVID-19. The CDR3 protein is CASSLGRQGGTDTQYF. The CDR3 DNA follows: TGTGCCAGCAGCTTAGGGAGACAGGGCGGCACAGATACGCAGTATTTT.